A single sample gave rise to the 14 T cell receptor beta chains below, sequenced in a study of control samples from healthy donors and cancer patients. Produced via immunoSEQ multiplex PCR; TCRdb's table is partial and in-frame only. The table includes around 200,000 clones, just under 95% detected once. Sequencing was carried out using blood. The receptor source for this set is a man between 18 and 29 years old in good health.

The V gene is TRBV19, the J gene TRBJ1-6; the D gene is possibly TRBD1 (5 bases). Germline-derived CDR1 and CDR2 are LNHDA and SQIVND (reference sequence). V was pared by 9 bases and J by 9 bases, with 15 bases between. The CDR3 length is 13 residues. CDR3 in amino acids: CASRNRGVSPLHF. The CDR3 DNA sequence: TGTGCCAGCCGAAATAGGGGAGTTTCACCCCTCCACTTT.

This chain connects TRBV28 to TRBJ1-6; the D is unclear. The CDR3 is made up of 13 amino acids. The ends were cut back, 5 bases at V and 13 bases at J, with 15 bases in the middle. CDR1 and CDR2 from the germline V gene are MDHEN and SYDVKM. As DNA, the CDR3 is TGTGCCAGCAGTCTTAGCCGGTTCCCCCCCCTCCACTTT. Amino acid sequence: CASSLSRFPPLHF.

The chain couples TRBV6-5 to TRBJ2-3; 8 bases line up with TRBD1. The CDR3 contains 15 residues. Germline trimming cut 6 bases from V and 2 bases from J; bases unmatched to any gene: 7. In germline, CDR1 is MNHEY, CDR2 SVGAGI. The CDR3 region has the DNA TGTGCCAGCAGCCTCACAGGGGGACCCACAGATACGCAGTATTTT. This codes for CASSLTGGPTDTQYF.

The chain has TRBV2 and TRBJ1-1; tentatively, D is TRBD1 (5 bases). The CDR3 is 12 residues long. With 4 bases removed from V and 9 bases from J, the gap between germline ends came to 12 bases. The V gene's germline CDR1 is SNHLY and CDR2 FYNNEI. The DNA for the CDR3 is TGTGCCAGCAGTGTGGGGCAGGGTCAAGCTTTCTTT. The encoded protein is CASSVGQGQAFF.

The CDR3 loop reads CASSSIRSSGELFF. Here the CDR3 DNA reads TGTGCCAGCAGCTCAATCAGGTCTTCCGGGGAGCTGTTTTTT. The rearrangement links TRBV28 to TRBJ2-2; D remains ambiguous. The CDR3 runs 14 residues. Per germline, CDR1 MDHEN and CDR2 SYDVKM. V lost 6 bases and J lost 6, with 14 bases in between.

The V gene is TRBV18, the J gene TRBJ2-7, with 7 nucleotides matching TRBD2. The germline V gene encodes CDR1 KGHSH and CDR2 LQKENI. V shed 4 bases and J 9 bases; nucleotides not matched to a gene: 18. The CDR3 contains 16 residues. CDR3 region: CASSQSPGTTEGGQYF. The CDR3 DNA sequence: TGTGCCAGCTCACAAAGCCCCGGGACTACAGAGGGAGGGCAGTACTTC. Combining the CDR3 with reference TRBV18 and TRBJ2-7 gives the whole variable domain NAGVMQNPRHLVRRRGQEARLRCSPMKGHSHVYWYRQLPEEGLKFMVYLQKENIIDESGMPKERFSAEFPKEGPSILRIQQVVRGDSAAYFCASSQSPGTTEGGQYFGPGTRLTVT.

The J gene is TRBJ1-5, the V gene TRBV7-8; D remains unclear. Germline CDR1 is SGHVS and CDR2 is FQNEAQ. V dropped 1 base and J dropped 2 bases, with 18 bases sitting between them. The CDR3 is 18 amino acids. CDR3 in DNA: TGTGCCAGCAGCTTAGTATGGACGGCGGGAGTTGGCAATCAGCCCCAGCATTTT. Translated: CASSLVWTAGVGNQPQHF.

The chain uses TRBV25-1 and TRBJ2-7; TRBD1 matches at 7 bases. V was pared by 4 bases and J by 0 bases, with 6 bases of the junction left unmatched. The CDR3 totals 15 residues. Germline loops: CDR1 MGHDK, CDR2 SYGVNS. The CDR3, as DNA: TGTGCCAGCAGTGGAAGGACAGGCTACTCCTACGAGCAGTACTTC. Its protein is CASSGRTGYSYEQYF.

This chain uses TRBV2 with TRBJ1-5, with D maybe TRBD1 (5 bases). The CDR3 spans 13 residues. In germline, CDR1 is SNHLY, CDR2 FYNNEI. V was trimmed by 5 bases and J by 5 bases, leaving 10 bases between them. CDR3 in amino acids: CASSSGLDQPQHF. The CDR3 nucleotides are TGTGCCAGCAGTTCAGGGTTGGATCAGCCCCAGCATTTT.

The V call is TRBV5-1, the J call TRBJ1-4, with a weak D call TRBD1 (5 bases). This CDR3 has 15 amino acids. Deletions cut 4 bases from V and 8 bases from J, with 18 bases between. Germline V lookup: CDR1 SGHRS, CDR2 YFSETQ. The CDR3 region has the DNA TGCGCCAGCAGCGCTAATACGGGACCGCTAGAAAAACTGTTTTTT. This sequence encodes CASSANTGPLEKLFF. Together with reference TRBV5-1 and TRBJ1-4, the CDR3 gives the full variable domain: KAGVTQTPRYLIKTRGQQVTLSCSPISGHRSVSWYQQTPGQGLQFLFEYFSETQRNKGNFPGRFSGRQFSNSRSEMNVSTLELGDSALYLCASSANTGPLEKLFFGSGTQLSVL.

This rearrangement joins TRBV5-1 to TRBJ1-6; 8 nucleotides align to TRBD1. Germline CDR1 SGHRS, CDR2 YFSETQ. Trimming removed 0 bases from V and 0 bases from J; junction bases left unmatched: 2. This CDR3 has 17 amino acids. The CDR3 is CASSLGTGSSYNSPLHF. For the CDR3, the DNA is TGCGCCAGCAGCTTGGGGACAGGGAGCTCCTATAATTCACCCCTCCACTTT.

CDR3 bases: TGTGCCAGCAGCCGGGACAGGGGCGGCTACACCTTC. Translation: CASSRDRGGYTF. V usage is TRBV5-6 and J usage is TRBJ1-2, with TRBD1 matching 10 bases. Trimming at V came to 4 bases and at J to 8 bases, leaving 2 bases not matched to a gene. Germline CDR1 SGHDT, CDR2 YYEEEE. The CDR3 loop spans 12 amino acids.

The chain couples TRBV10-3 to TRBJ1-2; D is unresolved. V lost 11 bases, J lost 5 bases, and 12 bases lay in between. The germline V gene has CDR1 ENHRY and CDR2 SYGVKD. The CDR3 spans 11 residues. CDR3 protein: CAATAGYGYTF. DNA of the CDR3: TGTGCCGCAACTGCAGGTTATGGCTACACCTTC.

The genes are TRBV5-1 and TRBJ2-7; the match to TRBD1 covers 11 bases. With V trimmed by 2 bases and J by 0 bases, 4 bases remained unmatched. This CDR3 contains 16 residues. Germline values: CDR1 SGHRS, CDR2 YFSETQ. The CDR3: CASSFSGQGVSYEQYF. DNA for the CDR3: TGCGCCAGCAGCTTTTCGGGACAGGGGGTCTCCTACGAGCAGTACTTC.